The clone carrying this T cell receptor beta chain was counted a few times. Authors' data handling: Reference gene primer amplification gave nucleated cell count estimates. TCRdb keeps only in-frame clones here, not all; method: immunoSEQ multiplex PCR. V, J and clone size were drawn from that table, and D and trimming were deduced from the DNA. The sample contains 150,000 to 200,000 clones, 88% of which appear only once. This record belongs to a study of blood T cell repertoires in COVID-19. Study as a whole: The United States, Italy and Spain provided the acute and convalescent COVID-19 samples. T cells, B-cell-depleted T cells, or PBMCs provided the cDNA or gDNA that served as material.

The trim removed 6 bases at V and 10 bases at J, leaving 5 bases unmatched. This CDR3 has 12 amino acids. CDR1 is SNHLY, CDR2 FYNNEI, per germline. The receptor comes from a human donor in a cohort sampled during active COVID-19. The chain links TRBV2 to TRBJ2-1, with 8 positions matching TRBD2. The material sequenced was peripheral blood. The CDR3 protein is CASSGSGVEQFF. CDR3 in DNA: TGTGCCAGCAGCGGTAGCGGGGTAGAGCAGTTCTTC.